A single sample is the source of the 15 T cell receptor beta chains below, sequenced in a study of blood T cell repertoires in COVID-19. The table came from immunoSEQ multiplex PCR; TCRdb's copy has only in-frame clones and leaves some out. The sample records over 45,000 clones, approximately 87% being singletons. The specimen was peripheral blood. All receptors come from a human donor in a cohort sampled during active COVID-19.

The chain carries TRBV3-1 (or the pseudogene TRBV3-2) and TRBJ1-2; D is ambiguous. Germline V gene lookup returns CDR1 LGHDT and CDR2 YNNKEL (reference sequence). The CDR3 totals 14 residues. The V and J ends lost 1 base and 8 bases respectively, with 14 bases between them. CDR3 coding DNA: TGTGCCAGCAGCCAAGGCATGGGAGCGGCGGGCTACACCTTC. It specifies CASSQGMGAAGYTF.

V and J are TRBV6-2 or TRBV6-3 and TRBJ2-7, with 9 bases fitting TRBD2. V trimming: 0 bases; J trimming: 4 bases; junction bases outside the gene matches: 7. Germline lookup yields CDR1 MNHEY and CDR2 SVGEGT. The length of the CDR3 is 16 residues. In nucleotides, the CDR3 is TGTGCCAGCAGTTACTCTTTGGTAGCGGGGGATTACGAGCAGTACTTC. Translation gives CASSYSLVAGDYEQYF.

Note on this clone: Its ends do not fully match the called genes, so a read error is possible. The rearrangement joins TRBV15 to TRBJ2-1; D tentatively reads TRBD1 or TRBD2 (6 bases each). This CDR3 is built from 16 residues. Per germline, CDR1 LNHNV and CDR2 YYDKDF (reference sequence). CDR3 bases: TGTGCCGCCAGCAGAGGGGGGACATTCGCCTACAATGAGCAGTTCTTC. Amino acids: CAASRGGTFAYNEQFF.

J is TRBJ2-7 and V is TRBV9, with TRBD1 matching 10 bases. V dropped 4 bases and J dropped 6; count of bases not matched to a gene: 10. CDR1 SGDLS and CDR2 YYNGEE come from the germline V gene. The CDR3 is made up of 15 amino acids. CDR3 nucleotides: TGTGCCAGCAGCCCCCCCCTGGGACAGGGGTTCGAGCAGTACTTC. As protein: CASSPPLGQGFEQYF.

The gene calls are TRBV5-6 and TRBJ2-7; 7 bases are shared with TRBD1. From germline, CDR1 is SGHDT and CDR2 YYEEEE. The CDR3 loop spans 17 amino acids. V lost 0 bases and J lost 4; bases outside the gene matches: 13. DNA for the CDR3: TGTGCCAGCAGCTTGGCCAATGCTAGGGGACAGAATTACGAGCAGTACTTC. Its protein is CASSLANARGQNYEQYF.

The chain is built from TRBV19 and TRBJ1-2; D is unresolved. The CDR3 consists of 13 residues. From germline, CDR1 is LNHDA and CDR2 SQIVND (reference sequence). V lost 4 bases to trimming and J lost 7 bases, with 13 bases between them. CDR3 in amino acids: CASSKEEHGGYTF. The DNA for the CDR3 is TGTGCCAGTAGTAAAGAAGAACATGGTGGCTACACCTTC. Full variable domain (remainder filled in from reference TRBV19 and TRBJ1-2): DGGITQSPKYLFRKEGQNVTLSCEQNLNHDAMYWYRQDPGQGLRLIYYSQIVNDFQKGDIAEGYSVSREKKESFPLTVTSAQKNPTAFYLCASSKEEHGGYTFGSGTRLTVV.

In DNA, the CDR3 is TGTGCCAGCTGCTCCCCGGACAATTTCTCCTACGAGCAGTACTTC. Its protein product is CASCSPDNFSYEQYF. The rearrangement uses TRBV7-9 and TRBJ2-7; D possibly corresponds to TRBD1 (5 bases). There are 15 residues in the CDR3. V dropped 8 bases and J dropped 0 bases, with 17 bases sitting between them. In germline, CDR1 is SEHNR, CDR2 FQNEAQ (reference sequence).

This clone has a handful of counts. The rearrangement joins TRBV6-1 to TRBJ2-7; TRBD2 matches 7 bases. From germline, CDR1 is MNHNS and CDR2 SASEGT. This CDR3 contains 15 residues. The J segment lost 6 bases and the V segment lost 3 bases, leaving 11 bases of the junction unmatched. CDR3 in amino acids: CASSEGGSGMVEQYF. CDR3 bases: TGTGCCAGCAGTGAGGGGGGGTCGGGGATGGTCGAGCAGTACTTC.

The rearrangement links TRBV5-6 to TRBJ2-5, with TRBD1 identical over 9 bases. V was pared by 4 bases and J by 1 base, with 2 bases of the junction left unmatched. The length of the CDR3 is 14 residues. CDR1 is SGHDT and CDR2 is YYEEEE in the germline V gene. This CDR3 is CASSPGQGQETQYF. In DNA form, the CDR3 reads TGTGCCAGCAGCCCGGGACAGGGCCAAGAGACCCAGTACTTC. The complete variable domain, with remaining parts taken from reference TRBV5-6 and TRBJ2-5, reads DAGVTQSPTHLIKTRGQQVTLRCSPKSGHDTVSWYQQALGQGPQFIFQYYEEEERQRGNFPDRFSGHQFPNYSSELNVNALLLGDSALYLCASSPGQGQETQYFGPGTRLLVL.

The chain links TRBV28 to TRBJ2-7; 9 bases fit TRBD1. V lost 5 bases, J lost 5 bases, and 10 bases stayed unmatched. The CDR3 is 15 residues long. Germline CDR1 MDHEN, CDR2 SYDVKM. In DNA, the CDR3 is TGTGCCAGCAGTCCCCCGGGACAGGGCGATCACGAGCAGTACTTC. Translating it yields CASSPPGQGDHEQYF.

The rearrangement uses TRBV6-2 or TRBV6-3 and TRBJ1-2; 7 nucleotides match TRBD1. J was trimmed by 7 bases and V by 4 bases; bases with no gene match: 9. This CDR3 is built from 14 residues. Germline assignment: CDR1 MNHEY and CDR2 SVGEGT. The CDR3 here is CASSLTGFSTGYTF. The DNA for the CDR3 is TGTGCCAGCAGTTTGACAGGGTTTTCGACTGGCTACACCTTC.

CDR3 sequence: CASSRDRAGNTIYF. CDR3 coding DNA: TGTGCCAGCAGCAGAGACAGGGCTGGAAACACCATATATTTT. This sequence joins TRBV6-5 and TRBJ1-3, with 7 positions matching TRBD1. Germline CDR1 reads MNHEY; CDR2 reads SVGAGI. This CDR3 spans 14 amino acids. With 6 bases clipped from V and 2 bases from J, the junction kept 4 bases outside the gene matches.

The chain is built from TRBV6-2 or TRBV6-3 and TRBJ2-5, with TRBD2 matching 7 bases. Trimming at V came to 2 bases and at J to 0 bases, leaving 6 bases not matched to a gene. Germline V gene lookup returns CDR1 MNHEY and CDR2 SVGEGT. This CDR3 contains 16 residues. CDR3 in amino acids: CASSYGGEGYQETQYF. As DNA, the CDR3 is TGTGCCAGCAGTTACGGGGGGGAGGGATACCAAGAGACCCAGTACTTC.

The chain carries TRBV19 and TRBJ1-2; 7 positions agree with TRBD1. Germline CDR1 and CDR2: LNHDA and SQIVND (reference sequence). This CDR3 spans 15 amino acids. With 4 bases clipped from V and 8 bases from J, the junction kept 13 bases outside the gene matches. The DNA for the CDR3 is TGTGCCAGTAGTAACCTTCAGGGGGGAGATTACGGCTACACCTTC. Its translation: CASSNLQGGDYGYTF.

The count of this clone is one. The chain joins TRBV6-5 to TRBJ1-5; 9 bases agree with TRBD1. The CDR3 has 13 amino acids. CDR1 is MNHEY and CDR2 is SVGAGI in the germline V gene. After removal of 8 bases from V and 4 bases from J, the junction contained 3 bases not matched to a gene. The CDR3 loop is CASADRGNQPQHF. The CDR3 nucleotides are TGTGCCAGCGCGGACAGGGGTAATCAGCCCCAGCATTTT.